These 7 T cell receptor beta chains originate from one sample sequenced in a study of cytomegalovirus exposure and HLA in healthy donors. Primers: 60 Vbeta forward and 13 Jbeta reverse. TCRdb keeps only in-frame clones here, not all; method: immunoSEQ multiplex PCR. The data show 90,000 to 140,000 clones, with around four fifths seen just once and 8.5% to 10% held by the top ten. Material for sequencing was PBMCs. The origin of the receptors is a woman aged 35 to 49 in good health and CMV-seropositive.

The chain joins TRBV18 to TRBJ2-3; perhaps TRBD1 as D (6 bases). The V gene lost 2 bases and the J gene lost 1 base, with 10 bases spanning the gap. The CDR3 runs to 15 residues. Germline V CDR1 and CDR2: KGHSH, LQKENI. The chain's CDR3 is CASSPGGHGTDTQYF. CDR3 sequence (DNA): TGTGCCAGCTCACCAGGGGGACACGGCACAGATACGCAGTATTTT.

The chain employs TRBV6-5 and TRBJ2-7; D perhaps matches TRBD2 (5 bases). Trimming left V 6 bases short and J 2 bases short, with 11 bases between. The CDR3 runs 13 residues. Germline V gene lookup returns CDR1 MNHEY and CDR2 SVGAGI. The CDR3 protein is CASRDSWAYEQYF. The CDR3, as DNA: TGTGCCAGCAGGGACTCGTGGGCCTACGAGCAGTACTTC.

V gene TRBV18 combines with J gene TRBJ1-2; 7 bases are a match to TRBD1. The trim removed 3 bases at V and 4 bases at J, leaving 11 bases unmatched. This CDR3 is 16 amino acids long. Looked up from germline, CDR1 is KGHSH and CDR2 is LQKENI. This CDR3 reads CASSPSGQLKGYGYTF. DNA of the CDR3: TGTGCCAGCTCACCCTCGGGACAGCTTAAGGGCTATGGCTACACCTTC.

V is TRBV2 and J is TRBJ1-1, with a tentative D call TRBD1 (6 bases). Trimming removed 6 bases from V and 4 bases from J, with 18 bases in between. Germline-derived CDR1 and CDR2 are SNHLY and FYNNEI. The CDR3 length is 15 residues. The chain's CDR3 is CASRPYSRGGTEAFF. CDR3 DNA: TGTGCCAGCAGACCTTACTCCAGGGGCGGCACTGAAGCTTTCTTT.

This chain links TRBV11-2 with TRBJ1-3, with a tentative D call TRBD1 (6 bases). This CDR3 is 18 amino acids long. V was clipped by 6 bases and J by 1 base, with 22 bases between them. Per germline, CDR1 SGHAT and CDR2 FQNNGV. The CDR3 protein is CASRRIQGRGGSGNTIYF. The CDR3 bases are TGTGCCAGCAGGCGCATACAGGGCCGTGGCGGGTCTGGAAACACCATATATTTT.

The genes are TRBV28 and TRBJ1-2; D is unclear. V was shortened by 2 bases and J by 7 bases, with 14 bases between the two germline ends. CDR3 length: 14 residues. From germline, CDR1 is MDHEN and CDR2 SYDVKM. The CDR3 nucleotides are TGTGCCAGCAGTTTAGGTCCACTGGAGGGTGGCTACACCTTC. Translated: CASSLGPLEGGYTF.

The chain links TRBV5-6 to TRBJ2-3; 7 positions agree with TRBD1. V lost 4 bases and J lost 5; bases outside the gene matches: 1. From germline, CDR1 is SGHDT and CDR2 YYEEEE. This CDR3 has 12 amino acids. The CDR3 nucleotides are TGTGCCAGCAGCCACAGGGGAGATACGCAGTATTTT. Its protein is CASSHRGDTQYF.